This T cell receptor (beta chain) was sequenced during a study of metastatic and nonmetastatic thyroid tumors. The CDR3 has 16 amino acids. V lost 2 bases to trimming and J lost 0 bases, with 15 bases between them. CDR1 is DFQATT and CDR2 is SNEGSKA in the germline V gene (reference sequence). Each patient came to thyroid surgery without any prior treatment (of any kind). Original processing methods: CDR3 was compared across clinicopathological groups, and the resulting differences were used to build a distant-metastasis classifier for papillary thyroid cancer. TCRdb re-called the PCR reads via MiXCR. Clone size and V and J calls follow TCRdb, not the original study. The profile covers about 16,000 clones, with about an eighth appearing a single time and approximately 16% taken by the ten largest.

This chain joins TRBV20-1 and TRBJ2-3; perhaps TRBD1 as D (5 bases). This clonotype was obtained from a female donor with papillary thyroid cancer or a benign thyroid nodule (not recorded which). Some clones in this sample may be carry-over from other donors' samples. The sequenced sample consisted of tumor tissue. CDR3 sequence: CSARPQGHISTDTQYF. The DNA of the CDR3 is TGCAGTGCTAGACCCCAAGGACATATCAGCACAGATACGCAGTATTTT.